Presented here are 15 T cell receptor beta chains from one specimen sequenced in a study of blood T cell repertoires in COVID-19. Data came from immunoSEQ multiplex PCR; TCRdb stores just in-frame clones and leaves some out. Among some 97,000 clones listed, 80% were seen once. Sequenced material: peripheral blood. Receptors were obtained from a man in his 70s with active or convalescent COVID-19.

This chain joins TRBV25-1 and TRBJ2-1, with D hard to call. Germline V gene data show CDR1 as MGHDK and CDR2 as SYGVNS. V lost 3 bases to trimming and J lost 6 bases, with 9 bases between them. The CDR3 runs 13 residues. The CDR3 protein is CASSEGSSNEQFF. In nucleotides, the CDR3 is TGTGCCAGCAGTGAGGGTAGCTCCAATGAGCAGTTCTTC.

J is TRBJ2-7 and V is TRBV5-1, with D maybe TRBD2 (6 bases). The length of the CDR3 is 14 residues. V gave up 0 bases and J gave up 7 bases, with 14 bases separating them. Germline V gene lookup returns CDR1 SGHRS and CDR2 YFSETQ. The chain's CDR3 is CASSLDGGIGEQYF. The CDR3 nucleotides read TGCGCCAGCAGCTTGGATGGGGGGATCGGGGAGCAGTACTTC.

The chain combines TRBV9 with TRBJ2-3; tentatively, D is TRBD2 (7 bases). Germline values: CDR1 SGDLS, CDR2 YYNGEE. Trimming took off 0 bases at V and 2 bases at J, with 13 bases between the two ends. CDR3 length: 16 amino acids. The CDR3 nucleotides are TGTGCCAGCAGCGTAGGGGGCGGGGGCCCCACAGATACGCAGTATTTT. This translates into CASSVGGGGPTDTQYF.

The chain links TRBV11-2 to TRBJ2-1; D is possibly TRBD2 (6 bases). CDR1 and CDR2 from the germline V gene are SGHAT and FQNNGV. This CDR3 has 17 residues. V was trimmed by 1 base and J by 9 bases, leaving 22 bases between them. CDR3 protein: CASSLGSARPRGSEQFF. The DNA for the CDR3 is TGTGCCAGCAGCTTAGGTAGCGCCCGACCTCGGGGGAGTGAGCAGTTCTTC.

DNA of the CDR3: TGTGCCAGCAGTGTCGGGACAGGGTATTACGAGCAGTACTTC. It is translated as CASSVGTGYYEQYF. The chain uses TRBV9 and TRBJ2-7; 9 bases align to TRBD1. Trimming cost V 5 bases and J 4 bases; bases outside gene matches: 7. The CDR3 runs to 14 residues. Germline lookup yields CDR1 SGDLS and CDR2 YYNGEE.

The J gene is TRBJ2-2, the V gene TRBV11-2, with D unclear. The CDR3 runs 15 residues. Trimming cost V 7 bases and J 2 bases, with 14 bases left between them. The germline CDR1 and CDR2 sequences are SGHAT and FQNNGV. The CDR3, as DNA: TGTGCCAGCACCCCCAACCCCCTAAACACCGGGGAGCTGTTTTTT. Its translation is CASTPNPLNTGELFF.

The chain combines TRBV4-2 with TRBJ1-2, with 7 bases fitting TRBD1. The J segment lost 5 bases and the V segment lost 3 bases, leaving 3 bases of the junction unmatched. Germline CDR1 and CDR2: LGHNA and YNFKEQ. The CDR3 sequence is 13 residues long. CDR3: CASSQTGRYGYTF. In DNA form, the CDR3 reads TGTGCCAGCAGCCAGACAGGGAGGTATGGCTACACCTTC.

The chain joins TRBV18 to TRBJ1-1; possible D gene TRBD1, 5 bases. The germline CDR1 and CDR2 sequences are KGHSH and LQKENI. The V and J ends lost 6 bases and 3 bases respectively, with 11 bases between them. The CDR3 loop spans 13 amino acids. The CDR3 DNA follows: TGTGCCAGCTCGGCGTCGACAGACACTGAAGCTTTCTTT. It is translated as CASSASTDTEAFF.

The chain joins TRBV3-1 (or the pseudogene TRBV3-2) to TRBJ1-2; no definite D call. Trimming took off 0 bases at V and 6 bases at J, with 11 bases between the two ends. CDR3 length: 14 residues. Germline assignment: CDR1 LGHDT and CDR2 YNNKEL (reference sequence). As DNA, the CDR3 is TGTGCCAGCAGCCAAGAGGGCAGGCCCGATGGCTACACCTTC. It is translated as CASSQEGRPDGYTF.

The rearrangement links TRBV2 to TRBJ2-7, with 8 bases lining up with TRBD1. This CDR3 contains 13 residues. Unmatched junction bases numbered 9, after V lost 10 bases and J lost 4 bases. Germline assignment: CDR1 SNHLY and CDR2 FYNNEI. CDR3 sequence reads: CATFSGTGYEQYF. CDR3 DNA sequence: TGTGCCACCTTCTCCGGGACAGGATACGAGCAGTACTTC.

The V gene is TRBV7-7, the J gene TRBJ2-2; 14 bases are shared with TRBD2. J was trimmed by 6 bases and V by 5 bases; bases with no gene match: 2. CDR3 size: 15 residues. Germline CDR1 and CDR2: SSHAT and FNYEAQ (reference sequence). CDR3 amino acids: CASSGGLAGAGELFF. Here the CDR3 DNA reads TGTGCCAGCAGCGGGGGACTAGCGGGGGCCGGGGAGCTGTTTTTT.

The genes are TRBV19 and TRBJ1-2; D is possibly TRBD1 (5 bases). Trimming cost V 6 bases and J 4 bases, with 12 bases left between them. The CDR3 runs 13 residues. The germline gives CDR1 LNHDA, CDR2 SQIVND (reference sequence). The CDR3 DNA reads TGTGCCAGTAGCACGACAGCCTTCTATGGCTACACCTTC. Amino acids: CASSTTAFYGYTF.

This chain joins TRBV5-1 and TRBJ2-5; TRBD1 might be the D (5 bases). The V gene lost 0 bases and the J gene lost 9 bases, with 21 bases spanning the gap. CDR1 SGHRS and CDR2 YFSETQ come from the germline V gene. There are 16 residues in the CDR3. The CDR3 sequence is CASSLEGRVQGVSQYF. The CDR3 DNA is TGCGCCAGCAGCTTGGAGGGCAGGGTCCAGGGTGTTTCCCAGTACTTC. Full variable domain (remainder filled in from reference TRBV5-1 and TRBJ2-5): KAGVTQTPRYLIKTRGQQVTLSCSPISGHRSVSWYQQTPGQGLQFLFEYFSETQRNKGNFPGRFSGRQFSNSRSEMNVSTLELGDSALYLCASSLEGRVQGVSQYFGPGTRLLVL.

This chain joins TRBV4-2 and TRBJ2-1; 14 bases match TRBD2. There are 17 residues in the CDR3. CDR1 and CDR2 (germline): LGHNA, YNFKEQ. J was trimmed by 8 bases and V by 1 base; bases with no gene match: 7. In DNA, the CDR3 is TGTGCCAGCAGCCAAGTGACTAGCGGGGGGGCCAGGGATGAGCAGTTCTTC. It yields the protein CASSQVTSGGARDEQFF.

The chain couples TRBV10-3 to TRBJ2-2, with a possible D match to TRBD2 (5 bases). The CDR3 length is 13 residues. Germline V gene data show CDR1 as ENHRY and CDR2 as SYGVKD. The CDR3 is CASRAPYGGELFF. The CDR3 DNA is TGTGCGTCGAGGGCTCCCTATGGCGGGGAGCTGTTTTTT.